This T cell receptor (beta chain) is drawn from a study of liver allograft versus peripheral blood T cells. Looking at the study overall: Repertoires from peripheral blood of liver transplant recipients were compared with those inside their transplanted livers.

This CDR3 has 12 amino acids. Germline values: CDR1 KGHDR, CDR2 SFDVKD. V gave up 8 bases and J gave up 6 bases, with 9 bases separating them. TCRdb re-called the reads with MiXCR, one entry per CDR3 protein. Of approximately 13,000 distinct CDR3 sequences in the sample, 28% were seen once. By share, this clonotype counts as medium-sized. The chain carries TRBV24-1 and TRBJ2-2, with unresolved D. The receptor's source is a human patient who had a liver transplant. The T cells may come from the graft donor. The CDR3 region is CATKSSSGELFF. CDR3 in DNA: TGTGCCACCAAAAGTTCGTCCGGGGAGCTGTTTTTT.